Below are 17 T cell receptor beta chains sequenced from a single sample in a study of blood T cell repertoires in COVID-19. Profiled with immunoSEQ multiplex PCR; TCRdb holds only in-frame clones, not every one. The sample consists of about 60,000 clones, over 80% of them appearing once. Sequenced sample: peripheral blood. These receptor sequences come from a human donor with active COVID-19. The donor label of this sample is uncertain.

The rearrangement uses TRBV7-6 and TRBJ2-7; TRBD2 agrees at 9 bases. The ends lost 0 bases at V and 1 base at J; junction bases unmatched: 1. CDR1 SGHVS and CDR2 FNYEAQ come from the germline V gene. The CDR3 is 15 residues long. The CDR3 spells CASSLAAGGSYEQYF. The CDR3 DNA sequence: TGTGCCAGCAGCTTAGCAGCGGGAGGATCCTACGAGCAGTACTTC.

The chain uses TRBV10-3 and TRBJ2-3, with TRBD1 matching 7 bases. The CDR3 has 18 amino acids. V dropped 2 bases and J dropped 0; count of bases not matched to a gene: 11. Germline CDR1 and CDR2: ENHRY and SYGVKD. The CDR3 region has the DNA TGTGCCATCAGTGAGACACGTCGACAGGGCTACAGCACAGATACGCAGTATTTT. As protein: CAISETRRQGYSTDTQYF.

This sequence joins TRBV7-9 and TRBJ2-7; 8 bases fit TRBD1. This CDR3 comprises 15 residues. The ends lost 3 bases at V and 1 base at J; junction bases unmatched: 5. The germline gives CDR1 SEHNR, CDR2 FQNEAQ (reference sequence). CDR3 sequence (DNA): TGTGCCAGCAGCTTGGGGGACAGGCATTCCTACGAGCAGTACTTC. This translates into CASSLGDRHSYEQYF.

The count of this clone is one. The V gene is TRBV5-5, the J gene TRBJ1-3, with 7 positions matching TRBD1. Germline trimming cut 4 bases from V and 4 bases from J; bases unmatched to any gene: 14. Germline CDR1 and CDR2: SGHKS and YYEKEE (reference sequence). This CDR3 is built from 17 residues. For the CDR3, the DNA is TGTGCCAGCAGCCTCGGGACAGTCCGATACGCGGGAAACACCATATATTTT. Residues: CASSLGTVRYAGNTIYF.

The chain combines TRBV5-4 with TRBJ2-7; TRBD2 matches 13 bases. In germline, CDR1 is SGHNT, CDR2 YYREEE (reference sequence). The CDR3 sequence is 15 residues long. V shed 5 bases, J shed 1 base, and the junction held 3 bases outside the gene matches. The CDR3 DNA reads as TGTGCCAGCAGACTAGCGGGGGGGCTTTCCTACGAGCAGTACTTC. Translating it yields CASRLAGGLSYEQYF.

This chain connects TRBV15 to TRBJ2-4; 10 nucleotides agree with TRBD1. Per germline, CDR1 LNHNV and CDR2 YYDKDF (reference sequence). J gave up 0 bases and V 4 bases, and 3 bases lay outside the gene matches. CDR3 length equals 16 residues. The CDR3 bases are TGTGCCACCAGCATCCGGACAGGGGGAGCCAAAAACATTCAGTACTTC. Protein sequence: CATSIRTGGAKNIQYF. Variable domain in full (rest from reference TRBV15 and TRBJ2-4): DAMVIQNPRYQVTQFGKPVTLSCSQTLNHNVMYWYQQKSSQAPKLLFHYYDKDFNNEADTPDNFQSRRPNTSFCFLDIRSPGLGDTAMYLCATSIRTGGAKNIQYFGAGTRLSVL.

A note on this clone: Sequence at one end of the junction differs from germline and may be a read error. The CDR3 protein is CASSQGSSSLGTGVVNTEAFF. In nucleotides, the CDR3 is TGTGCCAGCAGCCAAGGGTCCTCGAGCCTCGGGACAGGGGTTGTGAATACTGAAGCTTTCTTT. The V call is TRBV4-2, the J call TRBJ1-1; 10 bases line up with TRBD1. CDR1 and CDR2 (germline): LGHNA, YNFKEQ. The CDR3 covers 21 residues.

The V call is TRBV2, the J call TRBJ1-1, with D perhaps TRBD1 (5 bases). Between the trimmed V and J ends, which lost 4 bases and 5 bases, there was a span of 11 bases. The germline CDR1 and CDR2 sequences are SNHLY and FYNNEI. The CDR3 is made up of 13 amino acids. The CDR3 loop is CASSAWGGTEAFF. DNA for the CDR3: TGTGCCAGCAGTGCATGGGGGGGGACTGAAGCTTTCTTT.

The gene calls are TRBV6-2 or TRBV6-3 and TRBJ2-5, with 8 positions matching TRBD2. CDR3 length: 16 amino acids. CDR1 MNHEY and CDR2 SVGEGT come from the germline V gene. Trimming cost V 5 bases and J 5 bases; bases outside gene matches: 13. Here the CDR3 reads CASSLEKTGGLETQYF. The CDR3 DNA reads TGTGCCAGCAGTCTCGAGAAGACGGGGGGGCTGGAGACCCAGTACTTC.

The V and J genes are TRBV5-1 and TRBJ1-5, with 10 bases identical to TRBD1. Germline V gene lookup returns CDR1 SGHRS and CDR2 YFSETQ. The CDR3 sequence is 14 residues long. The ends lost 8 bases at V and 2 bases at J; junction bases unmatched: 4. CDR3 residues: CASGTGDGNQPQHF. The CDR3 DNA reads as TGCGCCAGTGGGACAGGGGATGGCAATCAGCCCCAGCATTTT.

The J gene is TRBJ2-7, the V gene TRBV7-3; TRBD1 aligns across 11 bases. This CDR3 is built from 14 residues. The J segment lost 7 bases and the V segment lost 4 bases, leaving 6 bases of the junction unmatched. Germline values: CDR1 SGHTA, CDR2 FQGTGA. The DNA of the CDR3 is TGTGCCAGCAGCTACGGGACAGGGGGAAATGAGCAGTACTTC. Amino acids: CASSYGTGGNEQYF.

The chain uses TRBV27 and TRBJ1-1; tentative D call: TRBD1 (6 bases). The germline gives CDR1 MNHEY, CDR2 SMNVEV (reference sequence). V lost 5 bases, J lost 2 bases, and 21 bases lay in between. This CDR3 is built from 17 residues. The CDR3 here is CASSTAFVGTLNTEAFF. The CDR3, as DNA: TGTGCCAGCAGTACTGCCTTTGTCGGGACACTTAACACTGAAGCTTTCTTT.

The CDR3 loop reads CASSLTGGNTDTQYF. CDR3 nucleotide sequence: TGTGCCAGCAGCTTAACAGGGGGCAACACAGATACGCAGTATTTT. V is TRBV11-2 and J is TRBJ2-3; TRBD1 matches 9 bases. The CDR3 consists of 15 residues. Trimming at V came to 2 bases and at J to 2 bases, leaving 2 bases not matched to a gene. Germline V lookup: CDR1 SGHAT, CDR2 FQNNGV.

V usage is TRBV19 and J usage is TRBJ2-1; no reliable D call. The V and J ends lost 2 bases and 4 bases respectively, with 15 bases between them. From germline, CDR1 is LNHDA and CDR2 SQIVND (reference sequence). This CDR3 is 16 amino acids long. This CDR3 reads CASSIPTMTNYNEQFF. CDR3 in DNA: TGTGCCAGTAGTATACCTACTATGACCAATTACAATGAGCAGTTCTTC.

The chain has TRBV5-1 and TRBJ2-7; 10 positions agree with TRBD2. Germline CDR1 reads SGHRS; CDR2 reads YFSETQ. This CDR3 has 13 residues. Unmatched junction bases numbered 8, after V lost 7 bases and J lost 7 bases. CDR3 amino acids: CASGLAGADEQYF. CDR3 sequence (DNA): TGCGCCAGCGGCCTAGCGGGAGCGGATGAGCAGTACTTC.

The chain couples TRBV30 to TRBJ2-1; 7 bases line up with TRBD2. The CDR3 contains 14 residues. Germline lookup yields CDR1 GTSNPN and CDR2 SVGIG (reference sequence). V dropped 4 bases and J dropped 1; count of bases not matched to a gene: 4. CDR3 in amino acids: CAWKALASYNEQFF. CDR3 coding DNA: TGTGCCTGGAAAGCACTAGCGTCCTACAATGAGCAGTTCTTC.

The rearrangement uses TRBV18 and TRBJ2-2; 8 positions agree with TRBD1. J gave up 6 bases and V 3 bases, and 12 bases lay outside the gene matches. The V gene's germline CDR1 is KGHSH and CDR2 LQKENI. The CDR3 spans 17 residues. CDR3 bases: TGTGCCAGCTCACCCTTGCCCACTGGACAGGGAGCCGGGGAGCTGTTTTTT. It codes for CASSPLPTGQGAGELFF.